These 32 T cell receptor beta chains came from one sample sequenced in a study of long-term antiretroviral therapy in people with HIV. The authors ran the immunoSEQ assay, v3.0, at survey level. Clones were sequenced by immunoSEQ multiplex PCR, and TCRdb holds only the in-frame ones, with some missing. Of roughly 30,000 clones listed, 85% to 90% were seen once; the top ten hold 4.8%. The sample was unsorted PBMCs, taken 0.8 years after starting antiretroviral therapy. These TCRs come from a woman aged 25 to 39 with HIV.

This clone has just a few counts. CDR3 nucleotides: TGTGCCAGCAGCCTTCCGGGACTGGTGTACTTC. As protein: CASSLPGLVYF. The chain joins TRBV7-2 to TRBJ2-5; the D gene is possibly TRBD2 (6 bases). The germline CDR1 and CDR2 sequences are SGHTA and FQGNSA. CDR3 length: 11 amino acids. V was clipped by 5 bases and J by 13 bases, with 14 bases between them.

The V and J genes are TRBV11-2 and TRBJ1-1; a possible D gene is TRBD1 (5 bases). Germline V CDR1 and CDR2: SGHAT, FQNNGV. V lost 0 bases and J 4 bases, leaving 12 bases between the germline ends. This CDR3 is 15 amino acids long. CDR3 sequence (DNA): TGTGCCAGCAGCTTAGAGGGTCGGGGCCGCACTGAAGCTTTCTTT. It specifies CASSLEGRGRTEAFF.

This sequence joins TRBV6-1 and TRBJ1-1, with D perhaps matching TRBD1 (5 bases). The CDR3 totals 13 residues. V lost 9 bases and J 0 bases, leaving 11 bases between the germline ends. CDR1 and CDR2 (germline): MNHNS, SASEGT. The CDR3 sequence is CASRQLMNTEAFF. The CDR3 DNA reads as TGTGCCAGTAGACAGCTAATGAACACTGAAGCTTTCTTT.

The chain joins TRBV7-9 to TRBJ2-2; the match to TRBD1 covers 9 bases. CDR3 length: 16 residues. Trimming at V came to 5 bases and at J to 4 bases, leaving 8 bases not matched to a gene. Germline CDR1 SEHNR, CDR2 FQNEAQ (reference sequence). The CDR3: CASSPPGQGGTGELFF. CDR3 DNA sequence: TGTGCCAGCAGCCCTCCGGGACAGGGAGGCACCGGGGAGCTGTTTTTT.

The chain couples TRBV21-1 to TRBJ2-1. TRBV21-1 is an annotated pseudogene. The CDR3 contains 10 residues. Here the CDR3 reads CASNDIEQFF. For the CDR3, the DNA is TGTGCCAGCAATGATATAGAGCAGTTCTTC.

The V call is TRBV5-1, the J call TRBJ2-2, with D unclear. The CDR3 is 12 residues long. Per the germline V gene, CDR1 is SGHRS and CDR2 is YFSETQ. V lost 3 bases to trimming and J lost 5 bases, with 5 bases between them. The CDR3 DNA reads TGCGCCAGCAGCTGGGGTACCGGGGAGCTGTTTTTT. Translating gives CASSWGTGELFF.

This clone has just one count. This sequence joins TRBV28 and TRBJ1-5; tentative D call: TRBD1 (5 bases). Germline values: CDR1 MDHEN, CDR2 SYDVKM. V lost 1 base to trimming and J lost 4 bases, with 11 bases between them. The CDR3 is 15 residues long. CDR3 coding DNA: TGTGCCAGCAGTTTATCGGGGGGAGGGAATCAGCCCCAGCATTTT. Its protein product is CASSLSGGGNQPQHF.

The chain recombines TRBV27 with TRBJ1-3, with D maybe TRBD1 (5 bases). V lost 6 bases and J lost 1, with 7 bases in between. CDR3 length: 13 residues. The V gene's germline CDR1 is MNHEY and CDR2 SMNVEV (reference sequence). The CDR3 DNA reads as TGTGCCAGCAGGCCAGGGTCTGGAAACACCATATATTTT. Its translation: CASRPGSGNTIYF.

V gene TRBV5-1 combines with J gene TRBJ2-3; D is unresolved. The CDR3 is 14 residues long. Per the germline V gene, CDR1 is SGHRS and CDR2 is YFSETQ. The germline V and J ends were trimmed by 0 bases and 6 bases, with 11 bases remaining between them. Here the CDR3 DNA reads TGCGCCAGCAGCTTGGAGTCTCGAAAGGATACGCAGTATTTT. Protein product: CASSLESRKDTQYF.

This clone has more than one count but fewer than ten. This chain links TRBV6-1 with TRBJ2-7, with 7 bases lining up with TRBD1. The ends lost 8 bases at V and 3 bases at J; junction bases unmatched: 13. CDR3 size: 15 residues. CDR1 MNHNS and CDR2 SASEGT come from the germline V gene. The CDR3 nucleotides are TGTGCCAGCCGAGTTTCCCCCGACAGGGACTACGAGCAGTACGTC. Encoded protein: CASRVSPDRDYEQYV.

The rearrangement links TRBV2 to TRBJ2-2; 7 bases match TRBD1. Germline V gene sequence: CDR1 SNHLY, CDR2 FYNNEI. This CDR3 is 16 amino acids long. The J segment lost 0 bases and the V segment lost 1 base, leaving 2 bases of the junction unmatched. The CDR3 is CASSEEGAPNTGELFF. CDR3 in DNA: TGTGCCAGCAGTGAAGAGGGGGCGCCGAACACCGGGGAGCTGTTTTTT.

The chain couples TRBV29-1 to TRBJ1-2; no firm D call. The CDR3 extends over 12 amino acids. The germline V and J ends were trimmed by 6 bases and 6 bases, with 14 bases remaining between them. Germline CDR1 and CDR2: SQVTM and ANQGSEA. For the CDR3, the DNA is TGCAGCGTAAGGACGTATAGCGATGGCTACACCTTC. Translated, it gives CSVRTYSDGYTF.

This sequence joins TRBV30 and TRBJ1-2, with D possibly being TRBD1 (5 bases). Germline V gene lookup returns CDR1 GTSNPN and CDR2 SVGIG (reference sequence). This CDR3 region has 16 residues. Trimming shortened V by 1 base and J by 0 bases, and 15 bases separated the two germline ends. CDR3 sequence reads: CAWSGKGLGANYGYTF. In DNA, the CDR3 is TGTGCCTGGAGTGGAAAGGGACTGGGAGCTAACTATGGCTACACCTTC.

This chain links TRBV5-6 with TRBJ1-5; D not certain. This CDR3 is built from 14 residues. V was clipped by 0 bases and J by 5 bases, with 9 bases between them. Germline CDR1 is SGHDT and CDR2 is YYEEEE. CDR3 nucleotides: TGTGCCAGCAGCTTGGGGTGGCGGGATCAGCCCCAGCATTTT. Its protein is CASSLGWRDQPQHF.

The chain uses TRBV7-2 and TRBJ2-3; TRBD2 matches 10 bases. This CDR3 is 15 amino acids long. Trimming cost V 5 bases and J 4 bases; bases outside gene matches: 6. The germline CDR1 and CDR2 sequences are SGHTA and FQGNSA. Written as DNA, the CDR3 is TGTGCCAGCAGCCCGACTAGCGGGCCATCAGATACGCAGTATTTT. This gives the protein CASSPTSGPSDTQYF.

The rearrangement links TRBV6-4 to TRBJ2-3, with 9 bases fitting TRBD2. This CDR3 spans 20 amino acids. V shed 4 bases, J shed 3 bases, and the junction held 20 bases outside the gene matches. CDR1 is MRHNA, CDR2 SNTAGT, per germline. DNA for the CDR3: TGTGCCAGCAGTGCCTCCCGGGCCGGCGGGGGGGCCGTTCCTACAGATACGCAGTATTTT. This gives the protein CASSASRAGGGAVPTDTQYF.

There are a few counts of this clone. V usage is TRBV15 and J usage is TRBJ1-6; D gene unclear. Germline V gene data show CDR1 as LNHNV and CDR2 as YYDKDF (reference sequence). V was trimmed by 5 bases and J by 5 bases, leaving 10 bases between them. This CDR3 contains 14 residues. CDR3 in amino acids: CATSAGFDNSPLHF. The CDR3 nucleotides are TGTGCCACCAGCGCCGGGTTTGATAATTCACCCCTCCACTTT.

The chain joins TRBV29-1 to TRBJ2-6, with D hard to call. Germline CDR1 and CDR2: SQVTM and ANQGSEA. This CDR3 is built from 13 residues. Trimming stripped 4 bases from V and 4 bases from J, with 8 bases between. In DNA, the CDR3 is TGCAGCGTTGCCGGGCGGGGGGCCAACGTCCTGACTTTC. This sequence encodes CSVAGRGANVLTF.

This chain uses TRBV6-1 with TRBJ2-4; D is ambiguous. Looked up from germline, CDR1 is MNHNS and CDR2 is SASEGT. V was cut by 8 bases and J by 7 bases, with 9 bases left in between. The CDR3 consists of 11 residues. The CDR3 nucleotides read TGTGCCAGCTCAGGCAGCAACATTCAGTACTTC. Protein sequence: CASSGSNIQYF.

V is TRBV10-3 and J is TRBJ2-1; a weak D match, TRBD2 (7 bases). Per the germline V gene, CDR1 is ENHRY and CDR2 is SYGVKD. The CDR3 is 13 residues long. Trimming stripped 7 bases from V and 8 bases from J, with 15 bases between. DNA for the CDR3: TGTGCCATCACCTCGCTAGGGGGGGATGAGCAGTTCTTC. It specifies CAITSLGGDEQFF.

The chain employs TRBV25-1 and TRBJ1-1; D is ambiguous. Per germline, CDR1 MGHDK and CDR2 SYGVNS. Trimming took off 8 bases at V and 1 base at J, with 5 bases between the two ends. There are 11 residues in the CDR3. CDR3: CASSKNTEAFF. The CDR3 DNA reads TGTGCCAGCTCCAAGAACACTGAAGCTTTCTTT.

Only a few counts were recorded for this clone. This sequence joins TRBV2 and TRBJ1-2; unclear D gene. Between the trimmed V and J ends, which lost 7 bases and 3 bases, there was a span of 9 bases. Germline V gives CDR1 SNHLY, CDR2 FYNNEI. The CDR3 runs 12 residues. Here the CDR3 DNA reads TGTGCCAGCAAATCGATCGACTATGGCTACACCTTC. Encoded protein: CASKSIDYGYTF. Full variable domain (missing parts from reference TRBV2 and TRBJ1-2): EPEVTQTPSHQVTQMGQEVILRCVPISNHLYFYWYRQILGQKVEFLVSFYNNEISEKSEIFDDQFSVERPDGSNFTLKIRSTKLEDSAMYFCASKSIDYGYTFGSGTRLTVV.

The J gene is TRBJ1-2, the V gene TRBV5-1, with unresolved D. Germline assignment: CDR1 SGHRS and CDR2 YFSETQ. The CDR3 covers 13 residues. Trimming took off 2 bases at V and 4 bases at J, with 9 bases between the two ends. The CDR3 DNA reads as TGCGCCAGCAGCTTAGGTATTGCCTATGGCTACACCTTC. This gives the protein CASSLGIAYGYTF.

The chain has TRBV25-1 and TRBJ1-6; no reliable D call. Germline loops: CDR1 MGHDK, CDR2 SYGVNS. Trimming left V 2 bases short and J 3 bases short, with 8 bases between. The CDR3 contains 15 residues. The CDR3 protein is CASSEGSFYNSPLHF. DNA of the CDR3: TGTGCCAGCAGTGAAGGCAGTTTCTATAATTCACCCCTCCACTTT.

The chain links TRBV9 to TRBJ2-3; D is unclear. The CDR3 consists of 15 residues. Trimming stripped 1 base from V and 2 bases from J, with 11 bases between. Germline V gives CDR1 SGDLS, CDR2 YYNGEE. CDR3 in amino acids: CASSVSPAYTDTQYF. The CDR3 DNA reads TGTGCCAGCAGCGTAAGCCCAGCCTACACAGATACGCAGTATTTT.

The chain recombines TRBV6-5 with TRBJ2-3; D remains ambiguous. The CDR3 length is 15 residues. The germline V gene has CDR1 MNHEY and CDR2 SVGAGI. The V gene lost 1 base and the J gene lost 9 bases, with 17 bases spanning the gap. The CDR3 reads CASSYLVGRRGTQYF. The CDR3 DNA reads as TGTGCCAGCAGTTACTTGGTTGGTCGGCGAGGCACGCAGTATTTT.

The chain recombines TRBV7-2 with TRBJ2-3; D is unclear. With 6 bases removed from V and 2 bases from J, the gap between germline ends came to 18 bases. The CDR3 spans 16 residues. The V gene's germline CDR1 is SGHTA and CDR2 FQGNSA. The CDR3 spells CASRRNLVGNTDTQYF. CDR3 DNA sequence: TGTGCCAGCAGGCGTAACTTAGTCGGAAACACAGATACGCAGTATTTT.

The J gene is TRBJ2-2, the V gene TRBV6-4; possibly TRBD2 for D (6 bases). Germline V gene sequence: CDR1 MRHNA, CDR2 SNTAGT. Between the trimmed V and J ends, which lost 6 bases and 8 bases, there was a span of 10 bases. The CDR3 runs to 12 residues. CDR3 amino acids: CASSRDSGELFF. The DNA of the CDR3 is TGTGCCAGCAGCCGGGACTCGGGGGAGCTGTTTTTT.

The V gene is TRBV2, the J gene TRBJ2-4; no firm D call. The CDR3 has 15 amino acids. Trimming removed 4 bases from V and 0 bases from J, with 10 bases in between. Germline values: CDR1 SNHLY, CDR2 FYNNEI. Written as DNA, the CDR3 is TGTGCCAGCAGTGTGGGTCAGATAGCCAAAAACATTCAGTACTTC. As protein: CASSVGQIAKNIQYF.

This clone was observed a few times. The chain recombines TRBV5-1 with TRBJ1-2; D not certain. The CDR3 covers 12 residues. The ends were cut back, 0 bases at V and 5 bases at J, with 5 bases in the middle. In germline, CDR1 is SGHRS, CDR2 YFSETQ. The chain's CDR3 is CASSLGAYGYTF. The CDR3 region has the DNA TGCGCCAGCAGCTTGGGCGCATATGGCTACACCTTC. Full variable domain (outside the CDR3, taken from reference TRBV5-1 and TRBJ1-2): KAGVTQTPRYLIKTRGQQVTLSCSPISGHRSVSWYQQTPGQGLQFLFEYFSETQRNKGNFPGRFSGRQFSNSRSEMNVSTLELGDSALYLCASSLGAYGYTFGSGTRLTVV.

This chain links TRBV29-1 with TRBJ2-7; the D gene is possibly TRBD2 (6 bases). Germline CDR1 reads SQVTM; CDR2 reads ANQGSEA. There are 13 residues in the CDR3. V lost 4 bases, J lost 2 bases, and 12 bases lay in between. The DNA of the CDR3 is TGCAGCGTTGTCGCGCCGGGGGCCTACGAGCAGTACTTC. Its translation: CSVVAPGAYEQYF.

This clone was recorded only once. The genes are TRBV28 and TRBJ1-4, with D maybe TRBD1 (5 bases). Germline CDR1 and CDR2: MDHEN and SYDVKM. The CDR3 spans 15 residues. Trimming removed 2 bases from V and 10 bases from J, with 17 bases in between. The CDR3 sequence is CASSLKGPRTGKLFF. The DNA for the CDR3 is TGTGCCAGCAGTTTAAAGGGGCCTAGAACCGGAAAACTGTTTTTT.